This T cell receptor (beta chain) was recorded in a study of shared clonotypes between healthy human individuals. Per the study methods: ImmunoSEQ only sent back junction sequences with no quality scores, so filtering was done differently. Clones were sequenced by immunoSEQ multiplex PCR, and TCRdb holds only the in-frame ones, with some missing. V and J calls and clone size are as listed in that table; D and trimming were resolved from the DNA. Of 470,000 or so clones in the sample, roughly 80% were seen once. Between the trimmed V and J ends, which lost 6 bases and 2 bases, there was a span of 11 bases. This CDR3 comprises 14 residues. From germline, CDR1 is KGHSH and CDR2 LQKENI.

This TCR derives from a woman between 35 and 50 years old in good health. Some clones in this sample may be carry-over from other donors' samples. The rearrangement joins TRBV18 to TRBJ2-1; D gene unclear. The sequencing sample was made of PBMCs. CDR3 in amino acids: CASSPGATYNEQFF. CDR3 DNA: TGTGCCAGCTCCCCCGGAGCCACCTACAATGAGCAGTTCTTC.